The next 29 T cell receptor beta chains were all read from a single sample in a study of blood T cell repertoires in COVID-19. Assay: immunoSEQ multiplex PCR; the TCRdb copy retains only in-frame clones and omits some. The top ten hold approximately 1.8% of the sample, which has 400,000 to 500,000 clones, around 89% seen once. Input material: PBMCs or T cells enriched from blood (not recorded which). The receptor set was obtained from a woman aged 40 to 50 who had recovered from COVID-19.

The rearrangement joins TRBV4-1 to TRBJ1-3; unclear D gene. The CDR3 consists of 16 residues. Germline V CDR1 and CDR2: MGHRA, YSYEKL. The ends were cut back, 0 bases at V and 0 bases at J, with 9 bases in the middle. Written as DNA, the CDR3 is TGCGCCAGCAGCCAAGATCACAGCCTCTCTGGAAACACCATATATTTT. This gives the protein CASSQDHSLSGNTIYF.

The chain joins TRBV11-2 to TRBJ1-5; 11 bases agree with TRBD1. Germline CDR1 is SGHAT and CDR2 is FQNNGV. There are 16 residues in the CDR3. The J segment lost 3 bases and the V segment lost 5 bases, leaving 6 bases of the junction unmatched. The CDR3 here is CASSQGTGGSNQPQHF. For the CDR3, the DNA is TGTGCCAGCAGCCAAGGGACAGGGGGTTCCAATCAGCCCCAGCATTTT.

The chain links TRBV9 to TRBJ2-7; TRBD2 agrees at 10 bases. Germline V gene lookup returns CDR1 SGDLS and CDR2 YYNGEE. J was trimmed by 5 bases and V by 0 bases; bases with no gene match: 11. This CDR3 comprises 17 residues. The CDR3 nucleotides are TGTGCCAGCAGCGTAGAAGGAGGGGCTAGCGGGAGCGACGAGCAGTACTTC. It translates to CASSVEGGASGSDEQYF.

This chain connects TRBV11-3 to TRBJ2-1, with a tentative D call TRBD2 (5 bases). V was trimmed by 3 bases and J by 6 bases, leaving 15 bases between them. CDR3 size: 15 residues. Germline V gene lookup returns CDR1 SGHNT and CDR2 YENEEA. The CDR3 coding sequence is TGTGCCAGCAGCTTCCCCCGAGGGCGTCCCAATGAGCAGTTCTTC. The encoded protein is CASSFPRGRPNEQFF. Using reference TRBV11-3 and TRBJ2-1 for the parts outside the CDR3, the full variable domain is EAGVVQSPRYKIIEKKQPVAFWCNPISGHNTLYWYLQNLGQGPELLIRYENEEAVDDSQLPKDRFSAERLKGVDSTLKIQPAELGDSAVYLCASSFPRGRPNEQFFGPGTRLTVL.

In nucleotides, the CDR3 is TGTGCCAGCAGTTACGAGGGAACCGTTGAAGCTTTCTTT. Translating it yields CASSYEGTVEAFF. The rearrangement uses TRBV6-5 and TRBJ1-1; D remains ambiguous. The length of the CDR3 is 13 residues. CDR1 is MNHEY, CDR2 SVGAGI, per germline. With 2 bases removed from V and 7 bases from J, the gap between germline ends came to 11 bases.

This clone appeared once. The chain links TRBV2 to TRBJ2-3; 9 nucleotides match TRBD1. The CDR3 spans 15 residues. V dropped 1 base and J dropped 2; count of bases not matched to a gene: 1. CDR1 SNHLY and CDR2 FYNNEI come from the germline V gene. The CDR3 region has the DNA TGTGCCAGCAGTGAAGACAGGGGGCTCACAGATACGCAGTATTTT. Translated, it gives CASSEDRGLTDTQYF.

The gene calls are TRBV27 and TRBJ1-1; no reliable D call. The CDR3 is made up of 14 amino acids. The V end was cut by 8 bases, the J end by 6 bases, with 19 bases between. Germline loops: CDR1 MNHEY, CDR2 SMNVEV (reference sequence). As DNA, the CDR3 is TGTGCCAGCGGCCGAGGGTGGGGAAGGGCTGAAGCTTTCTTT. Residues: CASGRGWGRAEAFF.

As regards this clone: At the DNA level, this CDR3 is encoded by other sequences in the same sample as well. The chain carries TRBV11-3 and TRBJ1-6; possible D gene TRBD1, 6 bases. Trimming removed 2 bases at V and 5 bases at J, with 10 bases between. This CDR3 contains 15 residues. Germline CDR1 reads SGHNT; CDR2 reads YENEEA. The CDR3 DNA follows: TGTGCCAGCAGCTTATCCGGACAGAATAATTCACCCCTCCACTTT. The encoded protein is CASSLSGQNNSPLHF.

This clone was counted a single time. The chain couples TRBV19 to TRBJ2-3; possible D gene TRBD1, 6 bases. CDR1 and CDR2 (germline): LNHDA, SQIVND (reference sequence). V was shortened by 3 bases and J by 0 bases, with 13 bases between the two germline ends. The CDR3 runs 16 residues. CDR3 DNA sequence: TGTGCCAGTAGTATCGACCCGACAGGTAGCACAGATACGCAGTATTTT. Residues: CASSIDPTGSTDTQYF.

This clone has only one observation. The chain is built from TRBV7-9 and TRBJ2-7; TRBD1 matches at 7 bases. CDR1 SEHNR and CDR2 FQNEAQ come from the germline V gene (reference sequence). The ends lost 6 bases at V and 2 bases at J; junction bases unmatched: 10. This CDR3 region has 15 residues. The CDR3 DNA reads as TGTGCCAGCAGTCTCGACAGGGATTTCACCTACGAGCAGTACTTC. It yields the protein CASSLDRDFTYEQYF.

V gene TRBV5-1 combines with J gene TRBJ2-7; 7 positions agree with TRBD1. Germline CDR1 and CDR2: SGHRS and YFSETQ. With V trimmed by 5 bases and J by 3 bases, 11 bases remained unmatched. There are 15 residues in the CDR3. The CDR3 is CASRLTGQKHYEQYF. The CDR3 nucleotides are TGCGCCAGCAGATTGACGGGACAGAAACACTACGAGCAGTACTTC.

The V and J genes are TRBV14 and TRBJ1-4, with 7 bases lining up with TRBD1. The CDR3 spans 16 residues. Losses at the gene ends were 1 base for V and 8 bases for J; bases not matched to a gene: 10. CDR1 SGHDN and CDR2 FVKESK come from the germline V gene. This chain's CDR3 is CASSQGGWTGGEKLFF. The CDR3 DNA reads TGTGCCAGCAGCCAAGGAGGGTGGACAGGAGGCGAAAAACTGTTTTTT.

The table lists this clone with a few counts. The same CDR3 can be traced to other DNA sequences in this sample. The chain joins TRBV10-1 to TRBJ1-1; 8 nucleotides agree with TRBD1. The CDR3 extends over 14 amino acids. Germline trimming cut 6 bases from V and 2 bases from J; bases unmatched to any gene: 5. The germline V gene has CDR1 WNHNN and CDR2 SYGVQD (reference sequence). The CDR3 sequence is CASSKGQGNTEAFF. CDR3 in DNA: TGCGCCAGCAGCAAAGGACAGGGAAACACTGAAGCTTTCTTT.

This chain joins TRBV3-1 (or the pseudogene TRBV3-2) and TRBJ1-2; D unclear. The CDR3 is 14 amino acids. V was shortened by 5 bases and J by 8 bases, with 18 bases between the two germline ends. In germline, CDR1 is LGHDT, CDR2 YNNKEL (reference sequence). CDR3 region: CASSDFRGGWGYTF. The CDR3 coding sequence is TGTGCCAGCAGCGACTTTCGGGGTGGATGGGGCTACACCTTC.

The V gene is TRBV11-2, the J gene TRBJ1-5; D remains ambiguous. The germline V and J ends were trimmed by 4 bases and 5 bases, with 9 bases remaining between them. Germline V CDR1 and CDR2: SGHAT, FQNNGV. The CDR3 loop spans 13 amino acids. CDR3: CASSSDAHQPQHF. In DNA, the CDR3 is TGTGCCAGCAGCTCTGATGCGCATCAGCCCCAGCATTTT.

The chain is built from TRBV13 and TRBJ2-1; D remains unclear. The V end was cut by 7 bases, the J end by 3 bases, with 16 bases between. This CDR3 contains 15 residues. Germline lookup yields CDR1 PRHDT and CDR2 FYEKMQ (reference sequence). The CDR3 nucleotides are TGTGCCAGCAAAGTTTCCTCTTACTTCTACAATGAGCAGTTCTTC. The encoded protein is CASKVSSYFYNEQFF.

V usage is TRBV6-4 and J usage is TRBJ1-2; D perhaps matches TRBD1 (6 bases). V lost 5 bases and J 3 bases, leaving 16 bases between the germline ends. From germline, CDR1 is MRHNA and CDR2 SNTAGT. This CDR3 is 15 amino acids long. The CDR3 spells CASSREGGRDYGYTF. DNA of the CDR3: TGTGCCAGCAGTCGCGAAGGGGGAAGGGACTATGGCTACACCTTC.

The V and J genes are TRBV29-1 and TRBJ1-2; D unclear. Trimming took 0 bases from V and 3 from J, leaving 17 bases between them. CDR3 length: 16 residues. In germline, CDR1 is SQVTM, CDR2 ANQGSEA. The CDR3 DNA reads as TGCAGCGTTGAAGATCGATTACTTCTACCGGACTATGGCTACACCTTC. Residues: CSVEDRLLLPDYGYTF.

The V and J genes are TRBV19 and TRBJ1-4, with TRBD1 identical over 9 bases. V shed 5 bases and J 8 bases; nucleotides not matched to a gene: 12. Germline CDR1 and CDR2: LNHDA and SQIVND (reference sequence). The CDR3 spans 16 residues. This chain's CDR3 is CASSENPGTGREKLFF. The CDR3 region has the DNA TGTGCCAGTAGTGAAAACCCCGGGACAGGGAGGGAAAAACTGTTTTTT.

A note on this clone: The same CDR3 also results from other DNA sequences found in this sample. V gene TRBV2 combines with J gene TRBJ1-5; 8 nucleotides line up with TRBD1. The ends lost 6 bases at V and 3 bases at J; junction bases unmatched: 4. The CDR3 contains 14 residues. Per the germline V gene, CDR1 is SNHLY and CDR2 is FYNNEI. The CDR3 reads CASSLDRVNQPQHF. The CDR3 nucleotides are TGTGCCAGCAGCTTGGACAGGGTCAATCAGCCCCAGCATTTT.

In the case of this clone: It is unclear where the CDR3 begins or ends on the DNA, so no DNA is shown, and the CDR3 is as TCRdb lists it. This rearrangement joins TRBV6-2 or TRBV6-3 to TRBJ1-2. Germline V gene lookup returns CDR1 MNHEY and CDR2 SVGEGT. The CDR3 is 17 amino acids long, termini counted. CDR3 amino acids: CASSTSLVGTAPDGYTF.

This chain links TRBV9 with TRBJ2-2, with a tentative D call TRBD2 (5 bases). Trimming stripped 0 bases from V and 6 bases from J, with 18 bases between. The germline CDR1 and CDR2 sequences are SGDLS and YYNGEE. The CDR3 length is 17 residues. Here the CDR3 DNA reads TGTGCCAGCAGCGTAGAGTCTAGCCGGAGGAGCGCCGGGGAGCTGTTTTTT. It yields the protein CASSVESSRRSAGELFF.

This clone was found once. The chain combines TRBV7-9 with TRBJ1-1; D is unresolved. From germline, CDR1 is SEHNR and CDR2 FQNEAQ (reference sequence). V was shortened by 0 bases and J by 1 base, with 6 bases between the two germline ends. This CDR3 comprises 14 residues. This CDR3 reads CASSLAHRNTEAFF. The DNA for the CDR3 is TGTGCCAGCAGCTTAGCGCACAGGAACACTGAAGCTTTCTTT. The whole variable domain, filled in from reference TRBV7-9 and TRBJ1-1, reads DTGVSQNPRHKITKRGQNVTFRCDPISEHNRLYWYRQTLGQGPEFLTYFQNEAQLEKSRLLSDRFSAERPKGSFSTLEIQRTEQGDSAMYLCASSLAHRNTEAFFGQGTRLTVV.

The chain uses TRBV24-1 and TRBJ2-7, with 7 bases fitting TRBD2. The CDR3 is made up of 15 amino acids. Trimming removed 7 bases from V and 6 bases from J; junction bases left unmatched: 14. Looked up from germline, CDR1 is KGHDR and CDR2 is SFDVKD. CDR3 protein: CATSKGAAGVGEQYF. Here the CDR3 DNA reads TGTGCCACCAGCAAAGGGGCGGCGGGAGTAGGCGAGCAGTACTTC.

This clone was recorded only once. The chain links TRBV3-1 (or the pseudogene TRBV3-2) to TRBJ2-7; 13 nucleotides agree with TRBD2. Germline V gives CDR1 LGHDT, CDR2 YNNKEL (reference sequence). The CDR3 loop spans 14 amino acids. CDR3 protein: CASSPIGLAGALFV. DNA for the CDR3: TGTGCCAGCAGCCCGATAGGACTAGCGGGAGCTCTTTTTGTC.

CDR3 nucleotide sequence: TGTGCCATCAGTGAAGGGACAGGGGGTTTAAAGGCTGGGGCCAACGTCCTGACTTTC. Its protein product is CAISEGTGGLKAGANVLTF. The chain has TRBV10-3 and TRBJ2-6; 11 bases line up with TRBD1. Germline CDR1 is ENHRY and CDR2 is SYGVKD. The CDR3 is made up of 19 amino acids. With V trimmed by 3 bases and J by 2 bases, 9 bases remained unmatched.

The chain joins TRBV2 to TRBJ1-3; 7 nucleotides agree with TRBD1. The CDR3 contains 14 residues. CDR1 and CDR2 (germline): SNHLY, FYNNEI. Trimming cost V 8 bases and J 0 bases; bases outside gene matches: 4. The CDR3 DNA is TGTGCCAGCGGGGACAGAAACTCTGGAAACACCATATATTTT. This codes for CASGDRNSGNTIYF.

The chain recombines TRBV27 with TRBJ1-2; 8 bases are a match to TRBD1. The CDR3 covers 15 residues. J was trimmed by 5 bases and V by 4 bases; bases with no gene match: 9. Germline V gene lookup returns CDR1 MNHEY and CDR2 SMNVEV (reference sequence). The CDR3 nucleotides read TGTGCCAGCAGTTGGACAGGGAGGGATTCATATGGCTACACCTTC. Amino acids: CASSWTGRDSYGYTF.

V and J are TRBV11-2 and TRBJ2-2; D might be TRBD2 (7 bases). V was cut by 5 bases and J by 2 bases, with 18 bases left in between. This CDR3 spans 17 amino acids. Germline CDR1 SGHAT, CDR2 FQNNGV. CDR3 protein: CASSPHSGGLNTGELFF. The DNA of the CDR3 is TGTGCCAGCAGCCCGCACTCGGGGGGCCTTAACACCGGGGAGCTGTTTTTT.